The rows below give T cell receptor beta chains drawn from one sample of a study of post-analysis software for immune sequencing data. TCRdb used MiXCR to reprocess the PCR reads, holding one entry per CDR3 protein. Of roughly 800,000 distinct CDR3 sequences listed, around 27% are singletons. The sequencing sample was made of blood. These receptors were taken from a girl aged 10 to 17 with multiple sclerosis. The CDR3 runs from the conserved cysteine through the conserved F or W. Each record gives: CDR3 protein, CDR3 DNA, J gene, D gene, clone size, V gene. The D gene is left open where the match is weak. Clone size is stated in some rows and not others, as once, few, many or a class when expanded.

CDR3 protein: CATAAREPGELFF
CDR3 DNA: TGCGCCACCGCGGCGCGGGAGCCCGGGGAGCTGTTTTTT
J gene: TRBJ2-2
D gene: TRBD2
clone size: few
V gene: TRBV10-2

CDR3 protein: CASSSHRGGITDTQYF
CDR3 DNA: TGCGCCAGCAGCTCCCACAGGGGAGGGATAACAGATACGCAGTATTTT
J gene: TRBJ2-3
D gene: -
clone size: -
V gene: TRBV5-1

CDR3 protein: CASSERVAEAFF
CDR3 DNA: TGTGCCAGCAGTGAGAGGGTTGCTGAAGCTTTCTTT
J gene: TRBJ1-1
D gene: -
clone size: few
V gene: TRBV2

CDR3 protein: CASSHRVTKNIQYF
CDR3 DNA: TGTGCCAGCAGTCACAGGGTTACCAAAAACATTCAGTACTTC
J gene: TRBJ2-4
D gene: -
clone size: few
V gene: TRBV2

CDR3 protein: CASSLAVGVTDYGYTF
CDR3 DNA: TGTGCCAGCAGCTTAGCGGTGGGAGTCACGGACTATGGCTACACCTTC
J gene: TRBJ1-2
D gene: -
clone size: -
V gene: TRBV7-9

CDR3 protein: CASSSPAGEQFF
CDR3 DNA: TGTGCCAGCAGCTCCCCAGCGGGAGAGCAGTTCTTC
J gene: TRBJ2-1
D gene: TRBD2
clone size: -
V gene: TRBV7-2

CDR3 protein: CSARDVRLNSPLHF
CDR3 DNA: TGCAGTGCTAGAGACGTCAGGTTGAATTCACCCCTCCACTTT
J gene: TRBJ1-6
D gene: -
clone size: -
V gene: TRBV20-1

CDR3 protein: CSARISGTRGEQYF
CDR3 DNA: TGCAGTGCTAGAATTTCTGGGACTAGAGGCGAGCAGTACTTC
J gene: TRBJ2-7
D gene: TRBD2
clone size: -
V gene: TRBV20-1

CDR3 protein: CSARDTNNEQFF
CDR3 DNA: TGCAGCGCTAGGGACACCAACAATGAGCAGTTCTTC
J gene: TRBJ2-1
D gene: -
clone size: -
V gene: TRBV29-1

CDR3 protein: CASSMRRAEQFF
CDR3 DNA: TGTGCCAGTAGTATGAGGCGGGCGGAGCAGTTCTTC
J gene: TRBJ2-1
D gene: -
clone size: few
V gene: TRBV19

CDR3 protein: CASSVVGGGTQYF
CDR3 DNA: TGTGCCAGCAGCGTCGTGGGAGGGGGGACCCAGTACTTC
J gene: TRBJ2-5
D gene: -
clone size: few
V gene: TRBV9

CDR3 protein: CASRGTSGRALGGSYEQYF
CDR3 DNA: TGTGCCAGCAGGGGGACTAGCGGGAGGGCCTTAGGGGGGTCCTACGAGCAGTACTTC
J gene: TRBJ2-7
D gene: TRBD2
clone size: -
V gene: TRBV12-3/TRBV12-4

CDR3 protein: CSATNLGNRDYQETQYF
CDR3 DNA: TGCAGTGCTACCAACCTCGGGAACAGGGACTACCAAGAGACCCAGTACTTC
J gene: TRBJ2-5
D gene: -
clone size: -
V gene: TRBV20-1

CDR3 protein: CRATSGAAYAQYF
CDR3 DNA: TGCAGGGCGACTAGCGGCGCCGCTTATGCGCAGTATTTT
J gene: TRBJ2-3
D gene: TRBD2
clone size: -
V gene: TRBV20-1

CDR3 protein: CASGLGTGETQYF
CDR3 DNA: TGTGCTAGTGGTTTGGGGACCGGAGAGACCCAGTACTTC
J gene: TRBJ2-5
D gene: -
clone size: -
V gene: TRBV12-5

CDR3 protein: CAISGTGGALGYTF
CDR3 DNA: TGTGCCATCAGTGGGACAGGGGGCGCGTTAGGCTACACCTTC
J gene: TRBJ1-2
D gene: TRBD1
clone size: few
V gene: TRBV10-3

CDR3 protein: CASSILAGLADTQYF
CDR3 DNA: TGTGCCAGTAGTATCCTAGCGGGACTCGCAGATACGCAGTATTTT
J gene: TRBJ2-3
D gene: TRBD2
clone size: -
V gene: TRBV19

CDR3 protein: CSARGGTGLQPQHF
CDR3 DNA: TGCAGTGCTAGAGGGGGGACAGGCTTACAGCCCCAGCATTTT
J gene: TRBJ1-5
D gene: TRBD1
clone size: -
V gene: TRBV20-1

CDR3 protein: CADSPGAGGEQYF
CDR3 DNA: TGTGCTGACAGCCCCGGGGCAGGAGGGGAGCAGTACTTC
J gene: TRBJ2-7
D gene: -
clone size: once
V gene: TRBV7-9

CDR3 protein: CSASGGGGQETQYF
CDR3 DNA: TGCAGTGCTAGCGGGGGGGGTGGCCAAGAGACCCAGTACTTC
J gene: TRBJ2-5
D gene: TRBD2
clone size: -
V gene: TRBV20-1

CDR3 protein: CSARVARGNEQFF
CDR3 DNA: TGCAGTGCTAGAGTCGCTAGGGGCAATGAGCAGTTCTTC
J gene: TRBJ2-1
D gene: -
clone size: -
V gene: TRBV20-1

CDR3 protein: CASTPPTRNQPQHF
CDR3 DNA: TGTGCCAGCACCCCTCCGACGCGGAATCAGCCCCAGCATTTT
J gene: TRBJ1-5
D gene: -
clone size: -
V gene: TRBV6-6

CDR3 protein: CASSPLGGEEAFF
CDR3 DNA: TGTGCCAGCAGCCCGCTGGGAGGGGAAGAAGCTTTCTTT
J gene: TRBJ1-1
D gene: -
clone size: -
V gene: TRBV7-9

CDR3 protein: CASSLVPTRQETQYF
CDR3 DNA: TGCGCCAGCAGCTTGGTCCCGACGAGACAAGAGACCCAGTACTTC
J gene: TRBJ2-5
D gene: -
clone size: -
V gene: TRBV5-1

CDR3 protein: CASSQDVVAGGWEQFF
CDR3 DNA: TGTGCCAGCAGCCAAGATGTGGTAGCGGGAGGTTGGGAGCAGTTCTTC
J gene: TRBJ2-1
D gene: TRBD2
clone size: -
V gene: TRBV3-1

CDR3 protein: CSARDRGGSRRNQPQHF
CDR3 DNA: TGCAGTGCTAGAGATCGGGGGGGAAGTAGGCGGAATCAGCCCCAGCATTTT
J gene: TRBJ1-5
D gene: -
clone size: -
V gene: TRBV20-1

CDR3 protein: CASSLRLAETYNEQFF
CDR3 DNA: TGTGCCAGCAGCCTGAGACTAGCGGAAACCTACAATGAGCAGTTCTTC
J gene: TRBJ2-1
D gene: TRBD2
clone size: -
V gene: TRBV7-9

CDR3 protein: CATSDPLSERSYNEQFF
CDR3 DNA: TGTGCCACCAGTGATCCATTGTCGGAAAGATCCTACAATGAGCAGTTCTTC
J gene: TRBJ2-1
D gene: -
clone size: -
V gene: TRBV24-1

CDR3 protein: CASSLAPAGISYEQYF
CDR3 DNA: TGTGCCAGCAGCTTAGCCCCAGCGGGGATCTCCTACGAGCAGTACTTC
J gene: TRBJ2-7
D gene: TRBD2
clone size: -
V gene: TRBV7-2

CDR3 protein: CATSRDGSYEQYF
CDR3 DNA: TGTGCCACCAGCAGAGATGGTTCCTACGAGCAGTACTTC
J gene: TRBJ2-7
D gene: -
clone size: -
V gene: TRBV15

CDR3 protein: CASSVQGANEKLFF
CDR3 DNA: TGTGCCAGCAGCGTACAGGGGGCGAATGAAAAACTGTTTTTT
J gene: TRBJ1-4
D gene: TRBD1
clone size: few
V gene: TRBV7-9

CDR3 protein: CASRGTGGPYGYTF
CDR3 DNA: TGTGCCAGCAGGGGGACAGGGGGACCCTATGGCTACACCTTC
J gene: TRBJ1-2
D gene: TRBD1
clone size: -
V gene: TRBV6-1

CDR3 protein: CASSPSGGIAHNEQFF
CDR3 DNA: TGTGCCAGCAGCCCGTCCGGGGGGATCGCCCACAATGAGCAGTTCTTC
J gene: TRBJ2-1
D gene: TRBD2
clone size: -
V gene: TRBV14

CDR3 protein: CATRSSRESGANVLTF
CDR3 DNA: TGTGCCACCAGGTCGTCGAGGGAGTCTGGGGCCAACGTCCTGACTTTC
J gene: TRBJ2-6
D gene: -
clone size: -
V gene: TRBV15

CDR3 protein: CASGWLGRGVNEQFF
CDR3 DNA: TGTGCCAGCGGATGGCTTGGGCGGGGGGTAAATGAGCAGTTCTTC
J gene: TRBJ2-1
D gene: TRBD2
clone size: few
V gene: TRBV14

CDR3 protein: CASSESYNEQYF
CDR3 DNA: TGCGCCAGCAGTGAGTCCTACAACGAGCAGTACTTC
J gene: TRBJ2-7
D gene: -
clone size: few
V gene: TRBV10-1

CDR3 protein: CSVAHGPKDPYEQYF
CDR3 DNA: TGCAGCGTAGCCCATGGGCCAAAGGACCCCTACGAGCAGTACTTC
J gene: TRBJ2-7
D gene: -
clone size: many
V gene: TRBV29-1

CDR3 protein: CSARGRTGPDQPQHF
CDR3 DNA: TGCAGTGCTAGAGGCCGGACAGGTCCCGATCAGCCCCAGCATTTT
J gene: TRBJ1-5
D gene: TRBD1
clone size: few
V gene: TRBV20-1

CDR3 protein: CAGSPQGCSYEQYF
CDR3 DNA: TGTGCCGGCAGTCCTCAGGGATGTTCCTACGAGCAGTACTTC
J gene: TRBJ2-7
D gene: -
clone size: -
V gene: TRBV6-4

CDR3 protein: CSVDVAGGTEVFF
CDR3 DNA: -
J gene: TRBJ1-1
D gene: -
clone size: few
V gene: TRBV29-1

CDR3 protein: CASSLMRGSYNEQFF
CDR3 DNA: TGTGCCAGCAGCTTAATGCGGGGTTCCTACAATGAGCAGTTCTTC
J gene: TRBJ2-1
D gene: -
clone size: -
V gene: TRBV7-2

CDR3 protein: CSARGGGNLFF
CDR3 DNA: TGCAGTGCTAGAGGGGGGGGGAATTTGTTTTTT
J gene: TRBJ1-4
D gene: -
clone size: once
V gene: TRBV20-1

CDR3 protein: CASSVAGGLVTDTQYF
CDR3 DNA: TGTGCCAGCAGCGTTGCAGGGGGGCTGGTCACAGATACGCAGTATTTT
J gene: TRBJ2-3
D gene: -
clone size: -
V gene: TRBV7-2

CDR3 protein: CASSYSRQTNYGYTF
CDR3 DNA: TGTGCCAGCAGTTACTCCAGACAGACTAACTATGGCTACACCTTC
J gene: TRBJ1-2
D gene: -
clone size: few
V gene: TRBV6-5